This T cell receptor beta chain was documented in a study of blood T cell repertoires in COVID-19. Turning to the study itself: COVID-19 samples collected from the United States, Italy and Spain covered acute and convalescent phases. Nucleic acid was either cDNA or gDNA, and it came from T cells, B-cell-depleted T cells, or PBMCs.

CDR1 and CDR2 from the germline V gene are KGHDR and SFDVKD. V gave up 4 bases and J gave up 4 bases; unmatched junction bases: 7. The CDR3 extends over 16 amino acids. The data were produced by immunoSEQ multiplex PCR, yet TCRdb's version contains in-frame clones alone and is incomplete. The table records 150,000 to 170,000 clones, around 83% of them present only once. J is TRBJ1-5 and V is TRBV24-1, with TRBD1 identical over 9 bases. Sequencing was done on a sample of peripheral blood. The origin of this receptor is a woman aged 55 to 70 with acute or convalescent COVID-19. In DNA, the CDR3 is TGTGCCACCAGTGACTCCGGGACAGGGTCTAATCAGCCCCAGCATTTT. As protein: CATSDSGTGSNQPQHF.